The 31 T cell receptor beta chains listed next were all sequenced from one sample in a study of post-analysis software for immune sequencing data. Carried by the TCR beta cDNA libraries were unique molecular identifiers. TCRdb used MiXCR to reprocess the PCR reads, holding one entry per CDR3 protein. The sample lists approximately 730,000 distinct CDR3 sequences, around 45% occurring once. These TCRs are of unknown antigen specificity. General study points: Comparison of patients with controls showed a handful of TRBV segments more frequent in patients, TRBV5-6, TRBV5-1 and TRBV20-1 among them.

Sequencing was done on a sample of blood. These receptors were obtained from a girl aged 5-17 years with multiple sclerosis.

The chain uses TRBV9 and TRBJ2-3; D not certain. In germline, CDR1 is SGDLS, CDR2 YYNGEE. Trimming pared 4 bases from V and 0 bases from J, leaving 21 bases between. The CDR3 totals 18 residues. CDR3 protein: CASSPNMKPGPSTDTQYF. In DNA, the CDR3 is TGTGCCAGCAGCCCAAACATGAAGCCAGGTCCTAGCACAGATACGCAGTATTTT.

The CDR3 nucleotides read TGTGCCAGCAGCCAAGAGGGACAGGGTTCCCACGAGCAGTACTTC. The encoded protein is CASSQEGQGSHEQYF. The gene calls are TRBV3-1 and TRBJ2-4; 9 bases map to TRBD1. The J call may be mistaken, given a closer DNA end match to TRBJ2-7. Germline assignment: CDR1 LGHDT and CDR2 YNNKEL (reference sequence). The CDR3 covers 15 residues.

This clonotype showed up just a few times. The V gene is TRBV6-6, the J gene TRBJ2-5; D not resolved. The CDR3 runs to 14 residues. Per germline, CDR1 MNHNY and CDR2 SVGAGI (reference sequence). Trimming took off 0 bases at V and 5 bases at J, with 10 bases between the two ends. CDR3 nucleotides: TGTGCCAGCAGTTACTCGAGATTGGGGGAGACCCAGTACTTC. Residues: CASSYSRLGETQYF.

The chain uses TRBV7-2 and TRBJ2-1; D is perhaps TRBD1 or TRBD2 (5 bases each). V was trimmed by 2 bases and J by 7 bases, leaving 15 bases between them. Germline-derived CDR1 and CDR2 are SGHTA and FQGNSA. The CDR3 is made up of 15 amino acids. The CDR3 DNA reads TGTGCCAGCAGCTTATCAGGGAGTCGGCCTAATGAGCAGTTCTTC. Amino acid sequence: CASSLSGSRPNEQFF.

The chain couples TRBV7-9 to TRBJ2-5, with TRBD2 as a possible D gene (5 bases). Per germline, CDR1 SEHNR and CDR2 FQNEAQ (reference sequence). Trimming removed 5 bases at V and 1 base at J, with 8 bases between. This CDR3 comprises 13 residues. CDR3 residues: CASSASTQETQYF. DNA for the CDR3: TGTGCCAGCAGCGCTAGCACCCAAGAGACCCAGTACTTC.

Only a few counts were recorded for this clonotype. The chain joins TRBV7-2 to TRBJ2-7; 9 positions agree with TRBD2. After removal of 0 bases from V and 0 bases from J, the junction contained 6 bases not matched to a gene. CDR1 SGHTA and CDR2 FQGNSA come from the germline V gene. The CDR3 covers 17 residues. CDR3 in amino acids: CASSLALAGLSSYEQYF. In nucleotides, the CDR3 is TGTGCCAGCAGCTTAGCCCTAGCGGGGTTAAGCTCCTACGAGCAGTACTTC.

This clonotype has just a few counts. The V call is TRBV6-6, the J call TRBJ2-1; 13 bases map to TRBD2. CDR3 length equals 14 residues. CDR1 MNHNY and CDR2 SVGAGI come from the germline V gene (reference sequence). V dropped 3 bases and J dropped 10; count of bases not matched to a gene: 3. The CDR3 DNA reads TGTGCCAGCAGTTATAGACTAGCGGGAGGAGAGCAGTTCTTC. Translated, it gives CASSYRLAGGEQFF.

The chain links TRBV7-2 to TRBJ2-5; 10 nucleotides align to TRBD2. Germline loops: CDR1 SGHTA, CDR2 FQGNSA. CDR3 size: 18 residues. The trim removed 2 bases at V and 0 bases at J, leaving 9 bases unmatched. The CDR3 nucleotides read TGTGCCAGCAGCTTACGGGTAGCGGGAGGCCGGAACCAAGAGACCCAGTACTTC. Translation gives CASSLRVAGGRNQETQYF.

In this sample, this clonotype turned up many times. The chain joins TRBV20-1 to TRBJ2-5, with 7 bases aligning to TRBD1. Germline V gene sequence: CDR1 DFQATT, CDR2 SNEGSKA (reference sequence). The CDR3 is made up of 14 amino acids. The V gene end was trimmed by 5 bases and the J gene end by 11 bases; junction bases not matched to a gene: 17. Here the CDR3 DNA reads TGCAGTGCTGGGTACGGGACAGCCTTCGGGGAGCAGTACTTC. Its translation: CSAGYGTAFGEQYF.

The CDR3, as DNA: TGCAGCGCCCAGGGTACGGGGGACACTGAAGCTTTCTTT. The encoded protein is CSAQGTGDTEAFF. The chain is built from TRBV29-1 and TRBJ1-1, with D perhaps TRBD1 (5 bases). Trimming left V 7 bases short and J 3 bases short, with 15 bases between. This CDR3 region has 13 residues. Germline CDR1 is SQVTM and CDR2 is ANQGSEA.

The gene calls are TRBV2 and TRBJ2-7, with TRBD2 matching 9 bases. Germline CDR1 SNHLY, CDR2 FYNNEI. This CDR3 comprises 15 residues. The V and J ends lost 5 bases and 2 bases, in that order; junction bases with no gene match: 7. The CDR3 region is CASSRTSVFTYEQYF. For the CDR3, the DNA is TGTGCCAGCAGTCGGACTAGCGTATTTACCTACGAGCAGTACTTC.

This clonotype was detected a few times. The chain combines TRBV27 with TRBJ2-1; 12 nucleotides match TRBD2. Unmatched junction bases numbered 4, after V lost 2 bases and J lost 5 bases. Germline V CDR1 and CDR2: MNHEY, SMNVEV (reference sequence). This CDR3 is 16 amino acids long. The CDR3 spells CASSLLGLAGNNEQFF. The CDR3 bases are TGTGCCAGCAGTTTACTGGGACTAGCGGGTAACAATGAGCAGTTCTTC.

V is TRBV15 and J is TRBJ2-1; 7 positions agree with TRBD2. With V trimmed by 0 bases and J by 8 bases, 10 bases remained unmatched. Per germline, CDR1 LNHNV and CDR2 YYDKDF (reference sequence). The CDR3 sequence is 16 residues long. The CDR3 DNA reads as TGTGCCACCAGCAGAGAATTTGCGGGGGACCTGGATGAGCAGTTCTTC. It yields the protein CATSREFAGDLDEQFF.

The V call is TRBV2, the J call TRBJ2-5, with D perhaps TRBD1 (6 bases). CDR3 size: 13 residues. Looked up from germline, CDR1 is SNHLY and CDR2 is FYNNEI. Trimming removed 7 bases at V and 5 bases at J, with 14 bases between. Written as DNA, the CDR3 is TGTGCCAGCACCAACCTTCAGGGGGAGACCCAGTACTTC. Translation gives CASTNLQGETQYF. Combining the CDR3 with reference TRBV2 and TRBJ2-5 gives the whole variable domain EPEVTQTPSHQVTQMGQEVILRCVPISNHLYFYWYRQILGQKVEFLVSFYNNEISEKSEIFDDQFSVERPDGSNFTLKIRSTKLEDSAMYFCASTNLQGETQYFGPGTRLLVL.

The J gene is TRBJ2-7, the V gene TRBV6-6, with D possibly called TRBD1 or TRBD2 (6 bases each). The ends were cut back, 7 bases at V and 5 bases at J, with 15 bases in the middle. The CDR3 covers 13 residues. The germline CDR1 and CDR2 sequences are MNHNY and SVGAGI (reference sequence). In DNA, the CDR3 is TGTGCCAGCACTAGGGGGAGGTACGACGAGCAGTACTTC. Protein product: CASTRGRYDEQYF.

Here the CDR3 reads CSAGWTSGRYEQYF. The CDR3, as DNA: TGCAGCGCCGGTTGGACTAGCGGGAGGTACGAGCAGTACTTC. The genes are TRBV29-1 and TRBJ2-7; 14 bases fit TRBD2. The CDR3 loop spans 14 amino acids. V was clipped by 7 bases and J by 4 bases; unmatched bases: 6. The germline V gene has CDR1 SQVTM and CDR2 ANQGSEA.

The chain combines TRBV12-3 or TRBV12-4 with TRBJ1-2; D is perhaps TRBD1 (6 bases). V was trimmed by 6 bases and J by 5 bases, leaving 13 bases between them. This CDR3 is 13 amino acids long. The CDR3 DNA follows: TGTGCCAGCAGCCAGGACAGTCTTTATGGCTACACCTTC. This codes for CASSQDSLYGYTF.

This rearrangement joins TRBV5-6 to TRBJ2-3, with 9 bases aligning to TRBD2. The V gene end was trimmed by 6 bases and the J gene end by 4 bases; junction bases not matched to a gene: 9. CDR3 size: 15 residues. The V gene's germline CDR1 is SGHDT and CDR2 YYEEEE. For the CDR3, the DNA is TGTGCCAGCACCTTTAGCGGGAGCATGGCAGATACGCAGTATTTT. This translates into CASTFSGSMADTQYF.

The chain is built from TRBV6-6 and TRBJ2-1, with 9 bases identical to TRBD2. The CDR3 loop spans 14 amino acids. Looked up from germline, CDR1 is MNHNY and CDR2 is SVGAGI (reference sequence). J lost 8 bases, V lost 8 bases, and 10 bases had no gene match. The CDR3 nucleotides are TGTGCCAGCGGTTCTGGACTAGCGCAACATGAGCAGTTCTTC. Its translation is CASGSGLAQHEQFF.

This clonotype was seen a few times. The chain couples TRBV4-1 to TRBJ1-2; D is uncertain. Germline V gene lookup returns CDR1 MGHRA and CDR2 YSYEKL. This CDR3 is 13 amino acids long. V lost 1 base to trimming and J lost 8 bases, with 11 bases between them. The CDR3 spells CASSQVPGEGYTF. The CDR3, as DNA: TGCGCCAGCAGCCAAGTACCAGGCGAGGGCTACACCTTC.

The chain has TRBV20-1 and TRBJ1-3; no clear D. The germline gives CDR1 DFQATT, CDR2 SNEGSKA (reference sequence). V lost 3 bases to trimming and J lost 0 bases, with 9 bases between them. There are 14 residues in the CDR3. The CDR3 DNA reads as TGCAGTGCTAGTAGGAGGTCCTCTGGAAACACCATATATTTT. Its protein product is CSASRRSSGNTIYF.

V gene TRBV3-1 combines with J gene TRBJ2-7; D may be TRBD2 (5 bases). V was clipped by 3 bases and J by 12 bases, with 18 bases between them. From germline, CDR1 is LGHDT and CDR2 YNNKEL (reference sequence). The CDR3 totals 13 residues. The CDR3 DNA sequence: TGTGCCAGCAGCCAGGAGACTACAGTGCGCCGGTACTTC. It yields the protein CASSQETTVRRYF.

There are a few counts of this clonotype. The CDR3 spells CASSRGLANQPQHF. CDR3 nucleotides: TGTGCCAGCAGTCGGGGATTGGCAAATCAGCCCCAGCATTTT. V gene TRBV3-1 combines with J gene TRBJ1-5; no clear D gene. The V end lost 6 bases, the J end lost 4 bases, and 13 bases lay between the germline ends. The CDR3 is 14 amino acids. Looked up from germline, CDR1 is LGHDT and CDR2 is YNNKEL (reference sequence).

V is TRBV4-3 and J is TRBJ2-1; no reliable D call. Trimming pared 0 bases from V and 6 bases from J, leaving 15 bases between. The CDR3 has 16 residues. Germline CDR1 reads LGHNA; CDR2 reads YSLEER. The CDR3 spells CASSQDTLVLRNEQFF. In DNA form, the CDR3 reads TGCGCCAGCAGCCAAGATACCCTAGTTCTCCGCAATGAGCAGTTCTTC.

This clonotype was detected a few times. J is TRBJ2-1 and V is TRBV7-2; 9 positions agree with TRBD1. Germline CDR1 and CDR2: SGHTA and FQGNSA. The trim removed 6 bases at V and 6 bases at J, leaving 12 bases unmatched. This CDR3 comprises 16 residues. The CDR3 coding sequence is TGTGCCAGCAGAACGCCGGGACAGGGTTTCGGCAATGAGCAGTTCTTC. Amino acid sequence: CASRTPGQGFGNEQFF. The variable domain in full, with the rest retrieved from reference TRBV7-2 and TRBJ2-1, is GAGVSQSPSNKVTEKGKDVELRCDPISGHTALYWYRQSLGQGLEFLIYFQGNSAPDKSGLPSDRFSAERTGGSVSTLTIQRTQQEDSAVYLCASRTPGQGFGNEQFFGPGTRLTVL.

The chain has TRBV12-3 or TRBV12-4 and TRBJ1-5; 7 positions agree with TRBD1. Unmatched junction bases numbered 15, after V lost 3 bases and J lost 4 bases. The CDR3 runs 18 residues. CDR3 residues: CASSFRRRGPLDNQPQHF. Here the CDR3 DNA reads TGTGCCAGCAGTTTTAGAAGGAGGGGGCCATTAGATAATCAGCCCCAGCATTTT.

This chain uses TRBV5-1 with TRBJ1-1, with D perhaps matching TRBD1 (6 bases). The V gene's germline CDR1 is SGHRS and CDR2 YFSETQ. This CDR3 is built from 15 residues. Trimming cost V 1 base and J 1 base, with 11 bases left between them. The CDR3 sequence: CASSLSGAGNTEAFF. CDR3 coding DNA: TGCGCCAGCAGCTTGTCGGGGGCCGGGAACACTGAAGCTTTCTTT.

This clonotype was seen only a few times. This chain uses TRBV29-1 with TRBJ2-1; unclear D gene. Germline values: CDR1 SQVTM, CDR2 ANQGSEA. CDR3 length equals 11 residues. V dropped 0 bases and J dropped 9 bases, with 6 bases sitting between them. The CDR3: CSVEDMAEQFF. CDR3 coding DNA: TGCAGCGTTGAAGACATGGCTGAGCAGTTCTTC.

The chain carries TRBV9 and TRBJ2-1; D gene uncertain. Germline-derived CDR1 and CDR2 are SGDLS and YYNGEE. This CDR3 comprises 14 residues. Trimming took 0 bases from V and 9 from J, leaving 13 bases between them. The CDR3, as DNA: TGTGCCAGCAGCGTAGAGTTTTCGGGCGCTGAGCAGTTCTTC. This encodes CASSVEFSGAEQFF.

The rearrangement links TRBV11-2 to TRBJ1-1, with 9 bases identical to TRBD1. J gave up 1 base and V 5 bases, and 5 bases lay outside the gene matches. The CDR3 spans 15 residues. Looked up from germline, CDR1 is SGHAT and CDR2 is FQNNGV. CDR3 nucleotide sequence: TGTGCCAGCAGCCGGACGGGACAGGGGAACACTGAAGCTTTCTTT. This sequence encodes CASSRTGQGNTEAFF.

This chain joins TRBV20-1 and TRBJ2-3; TRBD2 matches 9 bases. Germline assignment: CDR1 DFQATT and CDR2 SNEGSKA (reference sequence). The CDR3 is 15 residues long. V lost 5 bases and J lost 3; bases outside the gene matches: 9. The chain's CDR3 is CSADQLAGTTDTQYF. The CDR3 DNA reads as TGCAGTGCTGACCAGCTAGCGGGGACGACAGATACGCAGTATTTT.